The text below deals with one T cell receptor beta chain. V lost 6 bases and J lost 10; bases outside the gene matches: 7. The CDR3 contains 12 residues. Germline V gene sequence: CDR1 GTSNPN, CDR2 SVGIG (reference sequence). As originally analysed: Amplification with reference gene primers provided the estimates of nucleated cell counts. Assay: immunoSEQ multiplex PCR; the TCRdb copy retains only in-frame clones and omits some. V and J calls and clone size are as listed in that table; D and trimming were resolved from the DNA. The data show over 20,000 clones, 80% to 95% seen once. The sample belongs to a study of blood T cell repertoires in COVID-19. Background on the study: The United States, Italy and Spain provided the acute and convalescent COVID-19 samples. PBMCs, B-cell-depleted T cells, or T cells were the source of the cDNA or gDNA that made up the material.

Sequences were obtained from peripheral blood. The receptor was derived from a human donor in a cohort sampled during active COVID-19. The rearrangement joins TRBV30 to TRBJ2-1; TRBD2 matches 9 bases. DNA of the CDR3: TGTGCCTGCCGGGGACTAGCCTCCGAGCAGTTCTTC. As protein: CACRGLASEQFF.